This is a list of T cell receptor beta chains from one sample in a study of OX40 agonist ivuxolimab in advanced cancers. Sequencing used immunoSEQ multiplex PCR; TCRdb keeps in-frame clones, though not all of them. The sample holds about 78,000 clones, 92% seen once. Material: CD4+ or CD8+ T cells sorted from blood, obtained in a trial of the OX40 agonist ivuxolimab. All receptors derive from an adult with an advanced solid tumor such as melanoma, head and neck, liver or kidney cancer. Each CDR3 is given with its conserved first and last residue. D genes are given only for firm matches. A row's size may be missing; if present it is once, few, many or a size class.

V,J,length,D,size,CDR3,DNA
TRBV30,TRBJ1-1,12,-,-,CAWRTTGTKAFF,TGTGCCTGGAGGACTACCGGGACAAAAGCTTTCTTT
TRBV29-1,TRBJ2-3,13,-,-,CSSRGRLTDTQYF,TGCAGCTCGCGCGGGCGACTCACAGATACGCAGTATTTT
TRBV21-1,TRBJ1-2,16,-,-,CASSLFNGGTNYGYTF,TGTGCCAGCAGCCTATTTAACGGGGGTACTAACTATGGCTACACCTTC
TRBV11-2,TRBJ2-1,16,TRBD1,-,CASSSGGQGLIGEQFF,TGTGCCAGCAGCTCAGGGGGACAGGGCTTGATTGGTGAGCAGTTCTTC
TRBV5-4,TRBJ1-2,13,-,once,CASSRPGNYGHTF,TGTGCCAGCAGCAGGCCAGGGAACTATGGCCACACCTTC
TRBV7-6,TRBJ2-1,15,-,-,CASSMNRVQGNEQFF,TGTGCCAGCAGCATGAACAGGGTTCAAGGCAATGAGCAGTTCTTC
TRBV5-1,TRBJ1-4,15,TRBD1,-,CASSFFSGGGEKLFF,TGCGCCAGCAGCTTCTTCTCAGGGGGAGGTGAAAAACTGTTTTTT
TRBV7-2,TRBJ2-2,14,TRBD1,few,CASRPDRAAGELFF,TGTGCCAGCAGGCCGGACAGGGCGGCCGGGGAGCTGTTTTTT
TRBV9,TRBJ2-7,15,-,-,CASSVRGEGHYEQYF,TGTGCCAGCAGCGTTAGGGGAGAGGGGCACTACGAGCAGTACTTC
TRBV2,TRBJ2-2,16,-,-,CASSPQGLFGSWELFF,TGTGCCAGCAGCCCCCAGGGGTTGTTCGGCTCTTGGGAGCTGTTTTTT
TRBV14,TRBJ2-6,15,-,-,CASSQARSGANVLTF,TGTGCCAGCAGCCAAGCCCGCTCTGGGGCCAACGTCCTGACTTTC
TRBV30,TRBJ1-5,16,-,-,CAWSVGRGLVNQPQHF,TGTGCCTGGAGTGTAGGCAGGGGTTTGGTCAATCAGCCCCAGCATTTT
TRBV7-9,TRBJ2-3,16,TRBD2,-,CASSSRRLAGADTQYF,TGTGCCAGCAGCTCCCGTCGGCTAGCGGGCGCAGATACGCAGTATTTT
TRBV18,TRBJ1-5,16,-,-,CASSPQGWDSNQPQHF,TGTGCCAGCTCACCACAGGGTTGGGATAGCAATCAGCCCCAGCATTTT
TRBV28,TRBJ2-5,14,TRBD1,once,CASRPGTVQETQYF,TGTGCCAGCAGACCAGGGACAGTTCAAGAGACCCAGTACTTC
TRBV28,TRBJ1-2,14,-,-,CASSLLGRARGYTF,TGTGCCAGCAGTTTATTAGGCAGGGCGAGGGGCTACACCTTC
TRBV2,TRBJ1-6,14,-,few,CASSNGGMDSPLHF,TGTGCCAGCAGCAACGGGGGGATGGATTCACCCCTCCACTTT
TRBV6-5,TRBJ1-4,15,-,once,CASSYLTGFNEKLFF,TGTGCCAGCAGTTACCTAACAGGATTCAATGAAAAACTGTTTTTT
TRBV19,TRBJ1-3,17,TRBD1,-,CASSITGTGVFGNTIYF,TGTGCCAGTAGTATTACCGGGACAGGGGTGTTTGGAAACACCATATATTTT
TRBV10-3,TRBJ2-7,14,TRBD2,-,CAISSGGSSYEQYF,TGTGCCATCAGTAGCGGGGGATCATCCTACGAGCAGTACTTC
TRBV29-1,TRBJ1-5,13,-,-,CSVGLGAGQPQHF,TGCAGCGTGGGTTTGGGCGCAGGTCAGCCCCAGCATTTT
TRBV7-2,TRBJ2-1,14,-,-,CASSLGTRENEQFF,TGTGCCAGCAGCCTGGGGACCAGGGAGAATGAGCAGTTCTTC
TRBV27,TRBJ1-5,14,-,-,CASPQGYDNQPQHF,TGTGCCAGCCCCCAAGGGTATGACAATCAGCCCCAGCATTTT
TRBV5-1,TRBJ2-3,15,-,-,CASSLRGLLGDTQYF,TGCGCCAGCAGCTTACGGGGGCTGCTAGGAGATACGCAGTATTTT
TRBV19,TRBJ2-2,13,-,once,CASSDSYAGELFF,TGTGCCAGTAGTGACAGTTACGCCGGGGAGCTGTTTTTT
TRBV6-1,TRBJ1-5,14,-,-,CASRALRSNQPQHF,TGTGCCAGCAGGGCCCTCCGAAGCAATCAGCCCCAGCATTTT
TRBV5-4,TRBJ2-1,14,-,-,CASSSRTLDNEQFF,TGTGCCAGCAGCTCCCGGACTTTAGACAATGAGCAGTTCTTC
TRBV5-6,TRBJ1-2,16,TRBD1,-,CASSFSTGGSNYGYTF,TGTGCCAGCAGCTTCTCAACAGGGGGCAGTAACTATGGCTACACCTTC
TRBV30,TRBJ2-5,16,TRBD2,-,CAWSVGLAGAQETQYF,TGTGCCTGGAGTGTAGGGCTAGCGGGGGCCCAAGAGACCCAGTACTTC
TRBV11-3,TRBJ2-2,15,-,once,CASSLVGAVTGELFF,TGTGCCAGCAGCCTTGTGGGGGCAGTCACCGGGGAGCTGTTTTTT
TRBV30,TRBJ2-6,12,-,-,CAWRGGGYVLTF,TGTGCCTGGCGAGGTGGGGGTTACGTCCTGACTTTC
TRBV18,TRBJ2-1,15,-,-,CASSLRLGEVDEQFF,TGTGCCAGCTCCCTTCGGTTAGGGGAGGTCGATGAGCAGTTCTTC
TRBV30,TRBJ2-7,14,-,once,CAWSVEGGRREQYF,TGTGCCTGGAGTGTTGAGGGGGGCCGCCGGGAGCAGTACTTC
TRBV27,TRBJ1-5,15,-,-,CASSSLQISGEPQHF,TGTGCCAGCAGTTCCCTCCAAATATCAGGCGAACCCCAGCATTTT
TRBV5-4,TRBJ1-1,16,TRBD1,-,CASSRDRAVMNTEAFF,TGTGCCAGCAGCCGGGACAGAGCTGTTATGAACACTGAAGCTTTCTTT
TRBV5-4,TRBJ1-2,14,-,once,CASSPGPFNYGYTF,TGTGCCAGCAGCCCCGGACCCTTTAACTATGGCTACACCTTC
TRBV28,TRBJ1-1,16,-,once,CASRTQVGGWSTEAFF,TGTGCCAGCAGAACTCAAGTGGGGGGGTGGAGCACTGAAGCTTTCTTT
TRBV27,TRBJ1-4,14,TRBD1,-,CASRRGQGNEKLFF,TGTGCCAGCAGGAGGGGACAGGGGAATGAAAAACTGTTTTTT
TRBV19,TRBJ1-5,15,-,-,CASSMGSVGNQPQHF,TGTGCCAGTAGTATGGGCTCGGTGGGCAATCAGCCCCAGCATTTT
TRBV10-3,TRBJ1-5,13,TRBD1,-,CAIRGQGDQPQHF,TGTGCCATCAGGGGACAGGGGGATCAGCCCCAGCATTTT
TRBV28,TRBJ1-5,17,-,-,CASSFTWRALFNQPQHF,TGTGCCAGCAGTTTCACGTGGAGGGCCCTCTTCAATCAGCCCCAGCATTTT